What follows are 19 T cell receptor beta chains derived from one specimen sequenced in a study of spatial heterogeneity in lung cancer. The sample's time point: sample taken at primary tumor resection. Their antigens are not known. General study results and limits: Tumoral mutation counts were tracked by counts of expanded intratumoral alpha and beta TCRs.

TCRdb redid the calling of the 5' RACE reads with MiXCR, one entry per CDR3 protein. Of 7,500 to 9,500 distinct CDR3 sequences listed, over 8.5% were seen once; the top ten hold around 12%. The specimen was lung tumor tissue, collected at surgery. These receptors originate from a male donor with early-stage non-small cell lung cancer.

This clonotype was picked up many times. This CDR3 is CASRVALAGGHEQFF. The CDR3 DNA reads TGTGCCAGCAGAGTGGCACTAGCGGGAGGTCATGAGCAGTTCTTC. V gene TRBV25-1 combines with J gene TRBJ2-1; 12 bases fit TRBD2. The V and J ends lost 6 bases and 8 bases, in that order; junction bases with no gene match: 8. Germline CDR1 and CDR2: MGHDK and SYGVNS. The CDR3 length is 15 residues.

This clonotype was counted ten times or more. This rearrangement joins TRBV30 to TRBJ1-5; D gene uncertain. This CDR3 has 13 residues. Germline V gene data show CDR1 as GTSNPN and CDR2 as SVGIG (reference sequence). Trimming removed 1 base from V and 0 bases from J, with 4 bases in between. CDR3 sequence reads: CAWSELSNQPQHF. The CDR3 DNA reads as TGTGCCTGGAGTGAACTTAGCAATCAGCCCCAGCATTTT. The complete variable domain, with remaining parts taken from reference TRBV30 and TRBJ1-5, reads SQTIHQWPATLVQPVGSPLSLECTVEGTSNPNLYWYRQAAGRGLQLLFYSVGIGQISSEVPQNLSASRPQDRQFILSSKKLLLSDSGFYLCAWSELSNQPQHFGDGTRLSIL.

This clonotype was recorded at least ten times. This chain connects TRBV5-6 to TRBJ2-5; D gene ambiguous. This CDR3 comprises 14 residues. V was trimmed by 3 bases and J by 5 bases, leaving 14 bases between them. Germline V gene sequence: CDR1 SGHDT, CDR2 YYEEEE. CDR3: CASSWPQTLETQYF. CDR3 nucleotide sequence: TGTGCCAGCAGCTGGCCCCAGACCCTGGAGACCCAGTACTTC.

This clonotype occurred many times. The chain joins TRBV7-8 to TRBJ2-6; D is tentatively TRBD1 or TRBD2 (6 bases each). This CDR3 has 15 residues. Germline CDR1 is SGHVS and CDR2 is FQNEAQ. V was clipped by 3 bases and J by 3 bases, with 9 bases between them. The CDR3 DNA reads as TGTGCCAGCAGCTTGGGGGGCGGTGGGGCCAACGTCCTGACTTTC. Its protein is CASSLGGGGANVLTF.

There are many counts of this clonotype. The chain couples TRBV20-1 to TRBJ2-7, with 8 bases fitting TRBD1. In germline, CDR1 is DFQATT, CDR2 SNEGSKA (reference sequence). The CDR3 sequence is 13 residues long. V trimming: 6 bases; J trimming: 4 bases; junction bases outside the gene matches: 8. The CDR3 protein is CSATGQGGYEQYF. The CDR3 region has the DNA TGCAGTGCCACCGGACAGGGCGGGTACGAGCAGTACTTC.

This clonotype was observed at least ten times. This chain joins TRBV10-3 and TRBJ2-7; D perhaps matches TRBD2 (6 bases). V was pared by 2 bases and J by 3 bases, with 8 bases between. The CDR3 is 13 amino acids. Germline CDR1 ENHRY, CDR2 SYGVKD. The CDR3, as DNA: TGTGCCATCAGTGAGCGGGGGAGCTACGAGCAGTACGTC. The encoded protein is CAISERGSYEQYV.

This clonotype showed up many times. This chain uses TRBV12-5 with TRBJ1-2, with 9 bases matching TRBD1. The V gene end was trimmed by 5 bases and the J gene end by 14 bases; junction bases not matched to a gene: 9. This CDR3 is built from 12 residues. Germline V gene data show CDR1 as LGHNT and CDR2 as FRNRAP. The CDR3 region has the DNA TGTGCTAGTGGTCAAGGACAGGGGTCTTGGACCTTC. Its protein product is CASGQGQGSWTF.

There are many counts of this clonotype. CDR3 residues: CSARWGLAGERVTNTQYF. The CDR3 nucleotides are TGCAGTGCTAGGTGGGGACTAGCGGGAGAGCGGGTAACGAATACGCAGTATTTT. This chain links TRBV20-1 with TRBJ2-3; TRBD2 matches 14 bases. The ends lost 3 bases at V and 7 bases at J; junction bases unmatched: 15. CDR1 is DFQATT, CDR2 SNEGSKA, per germline (reference sequence). The CDR3 is 18 amino acids.

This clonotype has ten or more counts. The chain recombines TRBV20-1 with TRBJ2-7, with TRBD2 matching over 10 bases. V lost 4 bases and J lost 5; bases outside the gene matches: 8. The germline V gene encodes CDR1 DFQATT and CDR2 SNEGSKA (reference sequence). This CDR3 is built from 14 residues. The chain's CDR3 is CSAKLAGVPHEQYF. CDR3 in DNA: TGCAGTGCTAAGCTAGCGGGAGTTCCCCACGAGCAGTACTTC.

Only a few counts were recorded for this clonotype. CDR3 region: CASSPTTNTEAFF. The CDR3 DNA reads as TGTGCCAGCAGTCCTACAACAAACACTGAAGCTTTCTTT. V usage is TRBV6-5 and J usage is TRBJ1-1; D not resolved. With 5 bases removed from V and 2 bases from J, the gap between germline ends came to 9 bases. The CDR3 has 13 residues. In germline, CDR1 is MNHEY, CDR2 SVGAGI.

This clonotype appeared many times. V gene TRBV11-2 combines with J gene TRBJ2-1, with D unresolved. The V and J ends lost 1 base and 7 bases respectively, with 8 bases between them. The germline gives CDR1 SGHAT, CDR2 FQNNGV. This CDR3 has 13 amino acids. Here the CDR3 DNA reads TGTGCCAGCAGCTTAGTAGTCCGAAATGAGCAGTTCTTC. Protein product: CASSLVVRNEQFF. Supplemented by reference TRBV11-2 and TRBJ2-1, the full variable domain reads EAGVAQSPRYKIIEKRQSVAFWCNPISGHATLYWYQQILGQGPKLLIQFQNNGVVDDSQLPKDRFSAERLKGVDSTLKIQPAKLEDSAVYLCASSLVVRNEQFFGPGTRLTVL.

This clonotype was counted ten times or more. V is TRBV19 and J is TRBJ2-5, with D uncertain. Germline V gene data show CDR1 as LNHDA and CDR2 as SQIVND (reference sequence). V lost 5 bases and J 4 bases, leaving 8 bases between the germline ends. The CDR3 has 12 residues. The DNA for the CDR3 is TGTGCCAGTAGTTTAAGAGGAGAGACCCAGTACTTC. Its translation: CASSLRGETQYF.

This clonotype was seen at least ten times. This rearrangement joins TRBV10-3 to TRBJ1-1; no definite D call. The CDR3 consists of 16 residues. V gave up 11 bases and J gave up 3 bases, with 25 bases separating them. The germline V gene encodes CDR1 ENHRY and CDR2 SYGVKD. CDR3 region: CAAQEGRTSWDTEAFF. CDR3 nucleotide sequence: TGTGCCGCCCAGGAGGGTCGGACCTCTTGGGACACTGAAGCTTTCTTT.

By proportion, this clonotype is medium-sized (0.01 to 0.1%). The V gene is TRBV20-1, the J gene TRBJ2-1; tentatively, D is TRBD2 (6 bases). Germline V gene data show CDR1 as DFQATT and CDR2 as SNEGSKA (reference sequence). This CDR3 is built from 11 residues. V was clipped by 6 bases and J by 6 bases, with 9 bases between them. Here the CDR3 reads CSAGTPNEQFF. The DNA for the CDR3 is TGCAGTGCCGGGACTCCCAATGAGCAGTTCTTC.

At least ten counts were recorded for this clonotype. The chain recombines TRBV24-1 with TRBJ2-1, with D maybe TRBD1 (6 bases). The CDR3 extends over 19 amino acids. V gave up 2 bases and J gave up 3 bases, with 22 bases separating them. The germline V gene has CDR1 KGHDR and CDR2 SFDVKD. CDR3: CATSDYRVQRFGSYNEQFF. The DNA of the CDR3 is TGTGCCACCAGTGATTACAGGGTTCAGAGATTTGGGAGCTACAATGAGCAGTTCTTC.

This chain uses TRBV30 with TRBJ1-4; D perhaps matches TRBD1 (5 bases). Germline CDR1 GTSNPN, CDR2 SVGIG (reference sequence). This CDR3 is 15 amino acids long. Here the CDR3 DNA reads TGTGCTCTCGCAGGCACCGGCCGGGGGAATGAAAAACTGTTTTTT. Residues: CALAGTGRGNEKLFF.

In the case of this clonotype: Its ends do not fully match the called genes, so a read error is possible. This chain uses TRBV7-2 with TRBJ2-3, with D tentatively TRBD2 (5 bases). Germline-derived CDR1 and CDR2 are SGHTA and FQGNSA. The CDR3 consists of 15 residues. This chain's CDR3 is CASSFRGSGTDTQYF. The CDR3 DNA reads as TGTGCCAGCAGCTTCCGCGGGTCAGGCACAGATACGCAATATTTT.

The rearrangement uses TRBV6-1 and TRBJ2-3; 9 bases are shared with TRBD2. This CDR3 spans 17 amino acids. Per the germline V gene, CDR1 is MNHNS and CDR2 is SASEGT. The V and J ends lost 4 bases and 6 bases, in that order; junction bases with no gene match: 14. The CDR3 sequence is CASSGGQLAGWFDTQYF. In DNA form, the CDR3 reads TGTGCCAGCAGTGGGGGACAGCTAGCGGGGTGGTTCGATACGCAGTATTTT.

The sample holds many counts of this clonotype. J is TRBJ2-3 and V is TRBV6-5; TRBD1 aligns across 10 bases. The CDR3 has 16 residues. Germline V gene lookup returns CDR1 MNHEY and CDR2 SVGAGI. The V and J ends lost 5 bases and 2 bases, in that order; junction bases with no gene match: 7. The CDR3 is CASSPMDRGNTDTQYF. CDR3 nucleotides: TGTGCCAGCAGTCCGATGGACAGGGGGAACACAGATACGCAGTATTTT.